These 9 T cell receptor beta chains were all obtained from the same sample, sequenced in a study of blood T cell repertoires in COVID-19. Sequencing was performed with immunoSEQ multiplex PCR; in TCRdb, only in-frame clones are kept and a portion is missing. The sample contains over 300,000 clones, roughly nine tenths of which appear only once. Sequenced material: peripheral blood. The receptors were sampled from a man younger than 30 who had recovered from COVID-19.

This chain connects TRBV29-1 to TRBJ2-3; possibly TRBD2 for D (5 bases). The CDR3 is 11 residues long. Germline-derived CDR1 and CDR2 are SQVTM and ANQGSEA. The V and J ends lost 6 bases and 4 bases respectively, with 8 bases between them. CDR3 sequence: CSVLVPDTQYF. CDR3 sequence (DNA): TGCAGCGTACTAGTTCCAGATACGCAGTATTTT.

For this clone: At one boundary the junction diverges from the germline segment, which might be a read error. The rearrangement links TRBV7-7 to TRBJ2-1; 7 bases match TRBD2. In germline, CDR1 is SSHAT, CDR2 FNYEAQ (reference sequence). This CDR3 region has 18 residues. In nucleotides, the CDR3 is TGTGCTAGCAGCTTAAAGGCCTTCGGGATAGCGGGCTACAATGAGCAGTTCTTC. Residues: CASSLKAFGIAGYNEQFF.

The V and J genes are TRBV15 and TRBJ2-7; 9 bases are shared with TRBD1. Germline CDR1 reads LNHNV; CDR2 reads YYDKDF (reference sequence). V was pared by 0 bases and J by 3 bases, with 6 bases of the junction left unmatched. The CDR3 runs to 16 residues. The CDR3 bases are TGTGCCACCAGCAGAGATCACGGGACAGGGAGCTACGAGCAGTACTTC. Translating gives CATSRDHGTGSYEQYF.

The rearrangement joins TRBV3-1 (or the pseudogene TRBV3-2) to TRBJ1-1; weak D call: TRBD1 (6 bases). The germline V gene has CDR1 LGHDT and CDR2 YNNKEL (reference sequence). The germline V and J ends were trimmed by 0 bases and 0 bases, with 17 bases remaining between them. There are 18 residues in the CDR3. The CDR3 region has the DNA TGTGCCAGCAGCCAAGATAGTAGGACAGTGTATATGAACACTGAAGCTTTCTTT. It is translated as CASSQDSRTVYMNTEAFF.

Notes on this clone: Other DNA sequences in the sample encode the same CDR3. The V and J genes are TRBV2 and TRBJ1-5; 7 nucleotides align to TRBD1. Trimming cost V 2 bases and J 2 bases; bases outside gene matches: 0. The CDR3 has 14 residues. CDR1 SNHLY and CDR2 FYNNEI come from the germline V gene. The CDR3 loop is CASSEQGGNQPQHF. For the CDR3, the DNA is TGTGCCAGCAGTGAACAGGGGGGCAATCAGCCCCAGCATTTT.

The chain employs TRBV30 and TRBJ1-6; 8 nucleotides align to TRBD1. Germline V CDR1 and CDR2: GTSNPN, SVGIG (reference sequence). CDR3 length: 12 amino acids. The trim removed 6 bases at V and 10 bases at J, leaving 5 bases unmatched. CDR3 protein: CACRTGPSPLHF. The CDR3 coding sequence is TGTGCCTGCCGGACAGGGCCCTCACCCCTCCACTTT. The variable domain in full, with the rest retrieved from reference TRBV30 and TRBJ1-6, is SQTIHQWPATLVQPVGSPLSLECTVEGTSNPNLYWYRQAAGRGLQLLFYSVGIGQISSEVPQNLSASRPQDRQFILSSKKLLLSDSGFYLCACRTGPSPLHFGNGTRLTVT.

The table lists this clone with a count of one. The CDR3 DNA is TGTGCCAGCAGCTTTACCGGGACTAGCGGCACAGATACGCAGTATTTT. It is translated as CASSFTGTSGTDTQYF. The chain has TRBV11-3 and TRBJ2-3; 10 bases align to TRBD2. The germline gives CDR1 SGHNT, CDR2 YENEEA. V shed 3 bases, J shed 1 base, and the junction held 4 bases outside the gene matches. CDR3 length equals 16 residues.

The chain uses TRBV7-6 and TRBJ2-3; D is undetermined. V was shortened by 2 bases and J by 6 bases, with 15 bases between the two germline ends. Germline CDR1 and CDR2: SGHVS and FNYEAQ. The CDR3 contains 15 residues. The CDR3 loop reads CASSLTLEEVDTQYF. CDR3 bases: TGTGCCAGCAGCTTAACGCTAGAGGAAGTGGATACGCAGTATTTT.

The chain uses TRBV10-3 and TRBJ1-2; the D gene is possibly TRBD1 (6 bases). The length of the CDR3 is 12 residues. CDR1 is ENHRY, CDR2 SYGVKD, per germline. V was clipped by 6 bases and J by 4 bases, with 9 bases between them. The CDR3 region is CAIRQGSYGYTF. CDR3 bases: TGTGCCATCAGACAGGGTAGCTATGGCTACACCTTC.